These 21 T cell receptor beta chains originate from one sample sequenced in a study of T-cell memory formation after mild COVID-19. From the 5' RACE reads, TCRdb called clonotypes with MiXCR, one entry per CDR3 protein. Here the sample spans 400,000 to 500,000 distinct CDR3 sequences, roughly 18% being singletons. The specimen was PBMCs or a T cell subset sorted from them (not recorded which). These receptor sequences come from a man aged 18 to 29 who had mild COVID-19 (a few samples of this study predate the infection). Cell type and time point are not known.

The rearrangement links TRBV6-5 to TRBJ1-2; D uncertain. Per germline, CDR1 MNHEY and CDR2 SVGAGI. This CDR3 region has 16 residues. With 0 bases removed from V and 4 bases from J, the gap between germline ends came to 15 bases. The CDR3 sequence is CASSYSGLASSYGYTF. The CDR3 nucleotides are TGTGCCAGCAGTTACTCTGGCTTGGCAAGTAGCTATGGCTACACCTTC.

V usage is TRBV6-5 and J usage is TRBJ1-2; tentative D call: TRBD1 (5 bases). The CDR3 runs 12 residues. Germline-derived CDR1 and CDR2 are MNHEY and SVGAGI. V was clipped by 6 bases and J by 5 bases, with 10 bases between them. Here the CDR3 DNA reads TGTGCCAGCAGCGGGACGGATTATGGCTACACCTTC. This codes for CASSGTDYGYTF.

CDR3: CASGLPWAPEPTDTQYF. The CDR3 DNA reads as TGTGCTAGTGGCTTACCCTGGGCCCCCGAACCCACAGATACGCAGTATTTT. The genes are TRBV12-5 and TRBJ2-3; D is undetermined. V lost 6 bases, J lost 2 bases, and 21 bases lay in between. The length of the CDR3 is 17 residues. CDR1 is LGHNT and CDR2 is FRNRAP in the germline V gene.

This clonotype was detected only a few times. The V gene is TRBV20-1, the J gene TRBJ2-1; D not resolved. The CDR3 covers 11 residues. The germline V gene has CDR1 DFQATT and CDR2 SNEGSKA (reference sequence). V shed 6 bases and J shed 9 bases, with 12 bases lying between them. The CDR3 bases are TGCAGTGCCCGGATTGCTCTTGAGCAGTTCTTC. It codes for CSARIALEQFF.

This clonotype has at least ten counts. CDR3 in amino acids: CASSEGAGAADTQYF. CDR3 nucleotides: TGTGCCAGCAGTGAAGGAGCGGGGGCCGCAGATACGCAGTATTTT. This sequence joins TRBV6-4 and TRBJ2-3; TRBD2 matches 8 bases. The germline V gene encodes CDR1 MRHNA and CDR2 SNTAGT. The CDR3 has 15 residues. V trimming: 3 bases; J trimming: 4 bases; junction bases outside the gene matches: 6.

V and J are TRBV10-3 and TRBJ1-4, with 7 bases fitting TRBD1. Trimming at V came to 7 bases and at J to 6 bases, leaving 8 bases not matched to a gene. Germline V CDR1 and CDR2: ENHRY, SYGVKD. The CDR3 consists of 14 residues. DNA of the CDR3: TGTGCCATCAAAAGAACAGGGGAGGATGAAAAACTGTTTTTT. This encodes CAIKRTGEDEKLFF.

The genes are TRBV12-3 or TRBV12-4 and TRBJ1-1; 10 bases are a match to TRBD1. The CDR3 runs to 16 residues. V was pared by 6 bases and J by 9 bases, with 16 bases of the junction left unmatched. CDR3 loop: CASSSKGGQGPSKAFF. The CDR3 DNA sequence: TGTGCCAGCAGCAGCAAGGGGGGACAGGGGCCTTCGAAAGCTTTCTTT.

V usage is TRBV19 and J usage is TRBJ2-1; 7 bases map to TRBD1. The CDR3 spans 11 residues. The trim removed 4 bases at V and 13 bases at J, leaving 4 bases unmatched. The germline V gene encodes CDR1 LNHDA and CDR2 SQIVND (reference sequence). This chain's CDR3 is CASSNRGIQFF. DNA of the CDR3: TGTGCCAGTAGTAACAGGGGCATTCAGTTCTTC.

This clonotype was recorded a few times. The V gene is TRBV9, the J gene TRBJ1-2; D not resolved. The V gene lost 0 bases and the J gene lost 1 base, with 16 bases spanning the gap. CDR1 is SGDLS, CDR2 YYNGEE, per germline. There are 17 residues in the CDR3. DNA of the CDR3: TGTGCCAGCAGCGTAGCTCCGTCCCAGGACGGTAACTATGGCTACACCTTC. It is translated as CASSVAPSQDGNYGYTF.

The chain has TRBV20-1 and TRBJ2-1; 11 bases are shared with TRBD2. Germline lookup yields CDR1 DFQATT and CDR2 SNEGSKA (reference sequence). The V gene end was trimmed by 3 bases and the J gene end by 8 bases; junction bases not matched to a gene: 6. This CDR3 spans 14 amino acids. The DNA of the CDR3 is TGCAGTGCTAGCCCTCTAGCGGGGGGTTATGAGCAGTTCTTC. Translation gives CSASPLAGGYEQFF.

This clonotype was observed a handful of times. The CDR3 region has the DNA TGTGCCAGCTCACCACTTATCAGACAGGGTCAATCCGGTGGCTACACCTTC. As protein: CASSPLIRQGQSGGYTF. The chain joins TRBV18 to TRBJ1-2; 7 bases agree with TRBD1. This CDR3 comprises 17 residues. After removal of 1 base from V and 7 bases from J, the junction contained 15 bases not matched to a gene. Germline CDR1 KGHSH, CDR2 LQKENI. Full variable domain (rest looked up from reference TRBV18 and TRBJ1-2): NAGVMQNPRHLVRRRGQEARLRCSPMKGHSHVYWYRQLPEEGLKFMVYLQKENIIDESGMPKERFSAEFPKEGPSILRIQQVVRGDSAAYFCASSPLIRQGQSGGYTFGSGTRLTVV.

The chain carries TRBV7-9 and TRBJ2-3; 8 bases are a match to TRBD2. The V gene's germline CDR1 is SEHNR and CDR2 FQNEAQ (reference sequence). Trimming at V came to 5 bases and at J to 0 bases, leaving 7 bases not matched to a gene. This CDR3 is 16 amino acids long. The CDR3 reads CASSRDPGGSTDTQYF. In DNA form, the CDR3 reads TGTGCCAGCAGCAGAGACCCGGGGGGGAGCACAGATACGCAGTATTTT.

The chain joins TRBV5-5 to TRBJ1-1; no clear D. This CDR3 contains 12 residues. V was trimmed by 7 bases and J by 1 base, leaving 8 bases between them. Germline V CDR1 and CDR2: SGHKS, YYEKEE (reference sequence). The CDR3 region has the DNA TGTGCCAGCCATCGGGCGAACACTGAAGCTTTCTTT. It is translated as CASHRANTEAFF.

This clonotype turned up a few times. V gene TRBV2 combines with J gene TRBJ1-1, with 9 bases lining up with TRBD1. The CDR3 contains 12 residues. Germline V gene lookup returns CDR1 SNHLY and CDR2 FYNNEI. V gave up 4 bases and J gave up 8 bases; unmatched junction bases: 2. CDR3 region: CASSVTGGEAFF. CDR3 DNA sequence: TGTGCCAGCAGTGTGACAGGGGGGGAAGCTTTCTTT. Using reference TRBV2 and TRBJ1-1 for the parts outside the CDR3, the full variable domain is EPEVTQTPSHQVTQMGQEVILRCVPISNHLYFYWYRQILGQKVEFLVSFYNNEISEKSEIFDDQFSVERPDGSNFTLKIRSTKLEDSAMYFCASSVTGGEAFFGQGTRLTVV.

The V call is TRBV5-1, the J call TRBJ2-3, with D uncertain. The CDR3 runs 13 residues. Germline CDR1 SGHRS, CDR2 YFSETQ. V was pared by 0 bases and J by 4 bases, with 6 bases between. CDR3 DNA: TGCGCCAGCAGCTTGGACCCCTCAGATACGCAGTATTTT. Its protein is CASSLDPSDTQYF.

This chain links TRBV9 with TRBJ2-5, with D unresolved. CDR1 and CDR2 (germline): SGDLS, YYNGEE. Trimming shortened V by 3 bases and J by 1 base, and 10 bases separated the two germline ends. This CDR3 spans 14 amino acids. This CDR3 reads CASSDQATQETQYF. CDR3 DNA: TGTGCCAGCAGCGACCAAGCTACCCAAGAGACCCAGTACTTC.

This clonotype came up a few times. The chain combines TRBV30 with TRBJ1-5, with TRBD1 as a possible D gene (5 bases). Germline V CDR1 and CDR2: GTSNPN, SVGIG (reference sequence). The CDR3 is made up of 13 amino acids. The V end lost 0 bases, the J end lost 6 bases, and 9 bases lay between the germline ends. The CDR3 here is CAWSVSRAQPQHF. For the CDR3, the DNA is TGTGCCTGGAGTGTAAGCAGGGCTCAGCCCCAGCATTTT.

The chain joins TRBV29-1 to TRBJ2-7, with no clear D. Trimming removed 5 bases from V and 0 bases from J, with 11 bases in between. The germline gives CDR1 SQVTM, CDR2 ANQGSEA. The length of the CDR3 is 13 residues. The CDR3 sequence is CSVTGSVSYEQYF. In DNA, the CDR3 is TGCAGCGTTACGGGCAGCGTCTCCTACGAGCAGTACTTC.

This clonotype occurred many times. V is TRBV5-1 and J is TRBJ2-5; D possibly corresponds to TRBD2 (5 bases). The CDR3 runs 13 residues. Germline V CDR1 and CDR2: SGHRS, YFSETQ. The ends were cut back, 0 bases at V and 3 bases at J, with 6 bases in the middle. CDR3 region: CASSLGRKETQYF. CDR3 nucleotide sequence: TGCGCCAGCAGCTTGGGGAGGAAAGAGACCCAGTACTTC. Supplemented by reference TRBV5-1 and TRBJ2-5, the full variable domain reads KAGVTQTPRYLIKTRGQQVTLSCSPISGHRSVSWYQQTPGQGLQFLFEYFSETQRNKGNFPGRFSGRQFSNSRSEMNVSTLELGDSALYLCASSLGRKETQYFGPGTRLLVL.

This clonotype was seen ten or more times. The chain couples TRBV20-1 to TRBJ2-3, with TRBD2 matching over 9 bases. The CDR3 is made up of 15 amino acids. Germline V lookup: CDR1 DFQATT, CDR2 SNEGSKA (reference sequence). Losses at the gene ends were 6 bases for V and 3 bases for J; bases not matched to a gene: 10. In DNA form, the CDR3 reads TGCAGTGCGCAGGACCCTAGCGGGGCGACAGATACGCAGTATTTT. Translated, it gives CSAQDPSGATDTQYF.

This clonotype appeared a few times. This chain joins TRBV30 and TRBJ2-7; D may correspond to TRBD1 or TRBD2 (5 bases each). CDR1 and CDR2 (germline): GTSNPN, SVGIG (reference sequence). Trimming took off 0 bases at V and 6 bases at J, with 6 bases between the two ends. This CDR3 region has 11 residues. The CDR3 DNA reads TGTGCCTGGAGTGTGGGGGTCGAGCAGTACTTC. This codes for CAWSVGVEQYF. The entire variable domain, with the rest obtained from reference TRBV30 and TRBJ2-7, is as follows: SQTIHQWPATLVQPVGSPLSLECTVEGTSNPNLYWYRQAAGRGLQLLFYSVGIGQISSEVPQNLSASRPQDRQFILSSKKLLLSDSGFYLCAWSVGVEQYFGPGTRLTVT.